Listed here are 27 T cell receptor beta chains from one sample, sequenced in a study of shared clonotypes between healthy human individuals. Profiling relied on immunoSEQ multiplex PCR, and the TCRdb table lists in-frame clones only, not all of them. The sample lists approximately 980,000 clones; more than 75% were seen once. The sequencing sample was made of memory CD4+ T cells sorted from blood. Regarding subset: CD45RA-negative fraction. The source of these receptors is a man between 18 and 29 years old in good health.

This rearrangement joins TRBV5-1 to TRBJ1-6, with a weak D call TRBD1 (5 bases). Germline V lookup: CDR1 SGHRS, CDR2 YFSETQ. CDR3 length equals 15 residues. V was trimmed by 7 bases and J by 9 bases, leaving 20 bases between them. The CDR3 bases are TGCGCCAGCCCCTTTGCCAGGGCCCGAGGTTCACCCCTCCACTTT. Translation: CASPFARARGSPLHF. The full variable domain, its missing parts supplied by reference TRBV5-1 and TRBJ1-6, is KAGVTQTPRYLIKTRGQQVTLSCSPISGHRSVSWYQQTPGQGLQFLFEYFSETQRNKGNFPGRFSGRQFSNSRSEMNVSTLELGDSALYLCASPFARARGSPLHFGNGTRLTVT.

The table lists this clone with a few counts. In the same sample, other DNA sequences code for this CDR3. The chain employs TRBV6-5 and TRBJ1-3; no clear D gene. In germline, CDR1 is MNHEY, CDR2 SVGAGI. V was shortened by 7 bases and J by 4 bases, with 5 bases between the two germline ends. CDR3 size: 11 residues. CDR3 sequence (DNA): TGTGCCAGCACTGGGGGAAACACCATATATTTT. Its protein is CASTGGNTIYF.

This clone was observed a handful of times. Other DNA variants within this sample encode the same CDR3. J is TRBJ1-2 and V is TRBV19; D is undetermined. Trimming removed 4 bases at V and 4 bases at J, with 7 bases between. Germline CDR1 is LNHDA and CDR2 is SQIVND (reference sequence). CDR3 size: 12 residues. This CDR3 reads CASSTNSYGYTF. The CDR3 DNA reads as TGTGCCAGTAGTACCAACAGCTATGGCTACACCTTC.

Points on this clone: At the DNA level, this CDR3 is encoded by other sequences in the same sample as well. The CDR3 reads CASSLALAGEQYF. CDR3 DNA sequence: TGCGCCAGCAGCTTGGCACTAGCTGGTGAGCAGTACTTC. The chain joins TRBV5-1 to TRBJ2-7, with D perhaps TRBD2 (6 bases). Germline-derived CDR1 and CDR2 are SGHRS and YFSETQ. The ends were cut back, 0 bases at V and 7 bases at J, with 11 bases in the middle. The CDR3 consists of 13 residues.

The V and J genes are TRBV4-3 and TRBJ2-1, with 8 bases identical to TRBD1. The CDR3 spans 15 residues. After removal of 3 bases from V and 6 bases from J, the junction contained 7 bases not matched to a gene. Looked up from germline, CDR1 is LGHNA and CDR2 is YSLEER. CDR3 amino acids: CASSHGQGARNEQFF. CDR3 nucleotides: TGCGCCAGCAGCCACGGTCAGGGGGCGCGCAATGAGCAGTTCTTC.

The chain couples TRBV30 to TRBJ2-7; the D gene is possibly TRBD1 (6 bases). Germline-derived CDR1 and CDR2 are GTSNPN and SVGIG (reference sequence). The CDR3 is 11 amino acids. V dropped 4 bases and J dropped 6 bases, with 10 bases sitting between them. CDR3 sequence: CAWTDRFEQYF. The CDR3 coding sequence is TGTGCCTGGACCGACAGGTTCGAGCAGTACTTC.

This rearrangement joins TRBV5-4 to TRBJ1-5, with D unresolved. CDR3 length: 13 residues. Germline CDR1 is SGHNT and CDR2 is YYREEE (reference sequence). The germline V and J ends were trimmed by 3 bases and 7 bases, with 11 bases remaining between them. As DNA, the CDR3 is TGTGCCAGCAGCTCTGACCGTGCCCAGCCCCAGCATTTT. This encodes CASSSDRAQPQHF.

The chain employs TRBV7-2 and TRBJ2-5, with 10 bases that match TRBD2. Losses at the gene ends were 1 base for V and 3 bases for J; bases not matched to a gene: 5. Per the germline V gene, CDR1 is SGHTA and CDR2 is FQGNSA. The CDR3 covers 16 residues. The CDR3 nucleotides read TGTGCCAGCAGCTTAGGGGGTGGACTAGCGGAAGAGACCCAGTACTTC. This gives the protein CASSLGGGLAEETQYF.

The count of this clone is one. The chain links TRBV29-1 to TRBJ2-3; the match to TRBD2 covers 14 bases. Trimming cost V 4 bases and J 4 bases; bases outside gene matches: 1. This CDR3 contains 14 residues. The germline V gene encodes CDR1 SQVTM and CDR2 ANQGSEA. CDR3 region: CSVGLAGGADTQYF. CDR3 nucleotide sequence: TGCAGCGTTGGACTAGCGGGAGGGGCAGATACGCAGTATTTT.

The gene calls are TRBV6-1 and TRBJ1-5; a possible D gene is TRBD1 (5 bases). The CDR3 consists of 16 residues. Germline CDR1 is MNHNS and CDR2 is SASEGT. Trimming left V 2 bases short and J 7 bases short, with 18 bases between. The chain's CDR3 is CASSERSGSLGQPQHF. The CDR3 coding sequence is TGTGCCAGCAGTGAACGGTCAGGGTCGCTCGGGCAGCCCCAGCATTTT.

V gene TRBV15 combines with J gene TRBJ1-5; the D is unclear. Trimming pared 8 bases from V and 3 bases from J, leaving 8 bases between. This CDR3 is built from 12 residues. The germline V gene encodes CDR1 LNHNV and CDR2 YYDKDF (reference sequence). Written as DNA, the CDR3 is TGTGCCACCGGGGAGTTCAATCAGCCCCAGCATTTT. As protein: CATGEFNQPQHF.

The J gene is TRBJ2-2, the V gene TRBV5-1; 7 bases map to TRBD2. After removal of 2 bases from V and 4 bases from J, the junction contained 2 bases not matched to a gene. The CDR3 is 14 amino acids. Germline lookup yields CDR1 SGHRS and CDR2 YFSETQ. The CDR3 reads CASSFAGVTGELFF. The CDR3, as DNA: TGCGCCAGCAGCTTCGCGGGGGTCACCGGGGAGCTGTTTTTT.

The V gene is TRBV5-1, the J gene TRBJ1-6; the D gene is possibly TRBD1 (5 bases). This CDR3 region has 16 residues. V lost 4 bases and J lost 7, with 18 bases in between. Germline loops: CDR1 SGHRS, CDR2 YFSETQ. DNA for the CDR3: TGCGCCAGCAGCCGGCTAGTAGGGGTAGAAAATTCACCCCTCCACTTT. It yields the protein CASSRLVGVENSPLHF.

This clone was found a few times. V usage is TRBV2 and J usage is TRBJ2-1, with 12 bases identical to TRBD2. V lost 5 bases, J lost 6 bases, and 5 bases stayed unmatched. CDR3 size: 15 residues. Germline values: CDR1 SNHLY, CDR2 FYNNEI. The CDR3 spells CASSSTSGRPNEQFF. The CDR3 nucleotides read TGTGCCAGCAGTTCTACTAGCGGGAGGCCCAATGAGCAGTTCTTC. The full variable domain, completed using reference TRBV2 and TRBJ2-1, is EPEVTQTPSHQVTQMGQEVILRCVPISNHLYFYWYRQILGQKVEFLVSFYNNEISEKSEIFDDQFSVERPDGSNFTLKIRSTKLEDSAMYFCASSSTSGRPNEQFFGPGTRLTVL.

The rearrangement uses TRBV29-1 and TRBJ2-1, with D perhaps matching TRBD2 (6 bases). Per germline, CDR1 SQVTM and CDR2 ANQGSEA. The germline V and J ends were trimmed by 4 bases and 10 bases, with 17 bases remaining between them. This CDR3 region has 13 residues. This CDR3 is CSVVTSGGLEQFF. The CDR3, as DNA: TGCAGCGTTGTAACGTCTGGGGGACTCGAGCAGTTCTTC.

The rearrangement joins TRBV5-6 to TRBJ1-2, with 7 bases matching TRBD1. Germline loops: CDR1 SGHDT, CDR2 YYEEEE. V shed 4 bases and J 7 bases; nucleotides not matched to a gene: 10. The CDR3 totals 14 residues. This CDR3 is CASSVPGTVAGYTF. CDR3 bases: TGTGCCAGCAGCGTACCCGGGACAGTGGCTGGCTACACCTTC.

Points on this clone: The junction differs from germline at one of its ends, possibly a read error. This rearrangement joins TRBV7-7 to TRBJ2-3; 9 bases agree with TRBD2. The CDR3 consists of 15 residues. Germline-derived CDR1 and CDR2 are SSHAT and FNYEAQ (reference sequence). The CDR3 loop is CASSLGAGGADTQYF. The CDR3 region has the DNA TGTGCTAGCAGCTTAGGGGCGGGAGGGGCAGATACGCAGTATTTT. The entire variable domain, with the rest obtained from reference TRBV7-7 and TRBJ2-3, is as follows: GAGVSQSPRYKVTKRGQDVTLRCDPISSHATLYWYQQALGQGPEFLTYFNYEAQPDKSGLPSDRFSAERPEGSISTLTIQRTEQRDSAMYRCASSLGAGGADTQYFGPGTRLTVL.

The V gene is TRBV5-4, the J gene TRBJ1-1; D perhaps matches TRBD1 (5 bases). This CDR3 comprises 13 residues. V dropped 4 bases and J dropped 8 bases, with 15 bases sitting between them. The germline V gene has CDR1 SGHNT and CDR2 YYREEE (reference sequence). The DNA of the CDR3 is TGTGCCAGCAGCATTCAAAACGGGGACGAAGCTTTCTTT. The encoded protein is CASSIQNGDEAFF. Full variable domain (rest looked up from reference TRBV5-4 and TRBJ1-1): ETGVTQSPTHLIKTRGQQVTLRCSSQSGHNTVSWYQQALGQGPQFIFQYYREEENGRGNFPPRFSGLQFPNYSSELNVNALELDDSALYLCASSIQNGDEAFFGQGTRLTVV.

The genes are TRBV7-2 and TRBJ2-4; D is perhaps TRBD2 (6 bases). Per germline, CDR1 SGHTA and CDR2 FQGNSA. V lost 3 bases to trimming and J lost 0 bases, with 12 bases between them. The CDR3 sequence is 16 residues long. This CDR3 is CASSLSGPLAKNIQYF. The CDR3 DNA reads as TGTGCCAGCAGCTTGAGCGGGCCACTAGCCAAAAACATTCAGTACTTC.

The chain uses TRBV20-1 and TRBJ2-5; D is possibly TRBD2 (6 bases). Germline V CDR1 and CDR2: DFQATT, SNEGSKA (reference sequence). V shed 5 bases and J shed 5 bases, with 9 bases lying between them. CDR3 length: 11 residues. DNA for the CDR3: TGCAGTGCTTGGCGGGACGAGACCCAGTACTTC. This encodes CSAWRDETQYF.

This chain's CDR3 is CASSQSGQGRGNIQYF. The CDR3 nucleotides are TGCGCCAGCAGCCAAAGCGGACAGGGGCGGGGGAACATTCAGTACTTC. This chain joins TRBV4-1 and TRBJ2-4; 9 bases align to TRBD1. The CDR3 runs to 16 residues. Trimming removed 2 bases from V and 7 bases from J; junction bases left unmatched: 9. Germline assignment: CDR1 MGHRA and CDR2 YSYEKL.

This clone came up once. This chain links TRBV7-2 with TRBJ2-7; D not resolved. V lost 4 bases, J lost 6 bases, and 16 bases lay in between. Germline V CDR1 and CDR2: SGHTA, FQGNSA. The CDR3 has 14 residues. DNA of the CDR3: TGTGCCAGCAGCTCCTCCGGAACATGGTCCGAGCAGTACTTC. This gives the protein CASSSSGTWSEQYF.

The J gene is TRBJ2-1, the V gene TRBV5-1; D ambiguous. The germline CDR1 and CDR2 sequences are SGHRS and YFSETQ. Trimming left V 3 bases short and J 2 bases short, with 9 bases between. This CDR3 has 14 amino acids. Here the CDR3 DNA reads TGCGCCAGCAGCTCTAGATTCCCCTACAATGAGCAGTTCTTC. It specifies CASSSRFPYNEQFF.

This clone turned up a few times. The chain recombines TRBV9 with TRBJ2-3, with 11 bases aligning to TRBD2. The V gene's germline CDR1 is SGDLS and CDR2 YYNGEE. V gave up 4 bases and J gave up 4 bases; unmatched junction bases: 8. This CDR3 is 16 amino acids long. The CDR3 DNA follows: TGTGCCAGCAGCCCCTTGACTAGCGGGGCCGCAGATACGCAGTATTTT. Encoded protein: CASSPLTSGAADTQYF.

This chain uses TRBV5-6 with TRBJ1-1; a weak D match, TRBD1 (6 bases). This CDR3 spans 14 amino acids. CDR1 SGHDT and CDR2 YYEEEE come from the germline V gene. Trimming removed 4 bases at V and 1 base at J, with 11 bases between. This CDR3 reads CASSRGQPNTEAFF. CDR3 sequence (DNA): TGTGCCAGCAGCCGGGGACAACCGAACACTGAAGCTTTCTTT. Combining the CDR3 with reference TRBV5-6 and TRBJ1-1 gives the whole variable domain DAGVTQSPTHLIKTRGQQVTLRCSPKSGHDTVSWYQQALGQGPQFIFQYYEEEERQRGNFPDRFSGHQFPNYSSELNVNALLLGDSALYLCASSRGQPNTEAFFGQGTRLTVV.

CDR3 protein: CASSGDISYEQYF. Written as DNA, the CDR3 is TGTGCCAGCAGCGGTGATATTTCGTACGAGCAGTACTTC. The gene calls are TRBV2 and TRBJ2-7; D is unresolved. The length of the CDR3 is 13 residues. Trimming shortened V by 6 bases and J by 4 bases, and 13 bases separated the two germline ends. The germline V gene has CDR1 SNHLY and CDR2 FYNNEI.

The chain combines TRBV5-6 with TRBJ1-4; a weak D match, TRBD1 (6 bases). CDR1 and CDR2 (germline): SGHDT, YYEEEE. The CDR3 covers 15 residues. V lost 0 bases and J lost 7, with 13 bases in between. For the CDR3, the DNA is TGTGCCAGCAGCTTGGCTGGGGGGCAGGCTGAAAAACTGTTTTTT. This codes for CASSLAGGQAEKLFF.